Listed below are T cell receptor beta chains from one sample, sequenced in a study of blood T cell repertoires in COVID-19. Sequencing used immunoSEQ multiplex PCR; TCRdb keeps in-frame clones, though not all of them. Here the sample spans approximately 19,000 clones, just under 90% being singletons. Sequencing used peripheral blood. The receptor set was obtained from a human donor in a cohort sampled during active COVID-19. Each CDR3 is given with its conserved first and last residue. D genes are given only for firm matches.

d_gene	v_gene	j_gene	CDR3aa	CDR3nt
.	TRBV28	TRBJ2-7	CASSFHGGSYEQYF	TGTGCCAGCAGTTTTCACGGGGGCTCCTACGAGCAGTACTTC
TRBD2	TRBV7-8	TRBJ2-3	CASSGLWEGTDTQYF	TGTGCCAGCAGCGGACTGTGGGAGGGGACAGATACGCAGTATTTT
TRBD1	TRBV29-1	TRBJ1-2	CSEGQNYGYTF	TGCAGCGAGGGACAGAACTATGGCTACACCTTC
.	TRBV7-9	TRBJ2-5	CASSLSAARETQYF	TGTGCCAGCAGCTTATCGGCAGCGAGGGAGACCCAGTACTTC
TRBD1	TRBV10-3	TRBJ2-7	CATRGAGTGKDEQYF	TGTGCCACCAGAGGGGCCGGGACAGGGAAGGACGAGCAGTACTTC
.	TRBV28	TRBJ1-2	CASSLSLYGYTF	TGTGCCAGCAGTTTGTCCCTCTATGGCTACACCTTC
TRBD2	TRBV28	TRBJ2-7	CASSFLSGLGEQYF	TGTGCCAGCAGCTTCCTTAGCGGGTTGGGGGAGCAGTACTTC
TRBD2	TRBV6-5	TRBJ2-2	CASSRLAYSGELFF	TGTGCCAGCAGTCGACTAGCGTACTCCGGGGAGCTGTTTTTT
.	TRBV2	TRBJ2-5	CASSEWALGRPETQYF	TGTGCCAGCAGTGAATGGGCACTGGGCCGTCCAGAGACCCAGTACTTC
.	TRBV19	TRBJ2-1	CASSSFPGLNEQFF	TGTGCCAGTAGTTCTTTCCCCGGACTCAATGAGCAGTTCTTC